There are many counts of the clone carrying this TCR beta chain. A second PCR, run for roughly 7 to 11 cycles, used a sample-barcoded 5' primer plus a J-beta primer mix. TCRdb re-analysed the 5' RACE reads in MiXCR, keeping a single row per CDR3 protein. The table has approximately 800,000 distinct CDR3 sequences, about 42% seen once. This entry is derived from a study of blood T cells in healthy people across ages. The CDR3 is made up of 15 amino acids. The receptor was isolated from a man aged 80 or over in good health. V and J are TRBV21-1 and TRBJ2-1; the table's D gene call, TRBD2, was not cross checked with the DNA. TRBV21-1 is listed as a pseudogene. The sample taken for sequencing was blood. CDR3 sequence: CASSKVLVSYNEQFF. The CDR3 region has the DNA TGTGCCAGCAGCAAAGTACTAGTGTCCTACAATGAGCAGTTCTTC.